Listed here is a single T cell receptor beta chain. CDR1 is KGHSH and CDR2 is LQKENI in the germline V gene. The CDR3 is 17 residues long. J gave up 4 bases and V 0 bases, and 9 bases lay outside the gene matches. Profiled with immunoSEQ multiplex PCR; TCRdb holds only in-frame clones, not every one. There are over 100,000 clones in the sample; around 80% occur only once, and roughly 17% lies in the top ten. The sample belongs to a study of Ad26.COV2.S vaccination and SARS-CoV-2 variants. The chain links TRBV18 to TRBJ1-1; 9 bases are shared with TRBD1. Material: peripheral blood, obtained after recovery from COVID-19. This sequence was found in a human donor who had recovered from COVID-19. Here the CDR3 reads CASSPPATGGSLTEAFF. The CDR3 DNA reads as TGTGCCAGCTCACCACCTGCGACAGGGGGGAGTCTCACTGAAGCTTTCTTT.